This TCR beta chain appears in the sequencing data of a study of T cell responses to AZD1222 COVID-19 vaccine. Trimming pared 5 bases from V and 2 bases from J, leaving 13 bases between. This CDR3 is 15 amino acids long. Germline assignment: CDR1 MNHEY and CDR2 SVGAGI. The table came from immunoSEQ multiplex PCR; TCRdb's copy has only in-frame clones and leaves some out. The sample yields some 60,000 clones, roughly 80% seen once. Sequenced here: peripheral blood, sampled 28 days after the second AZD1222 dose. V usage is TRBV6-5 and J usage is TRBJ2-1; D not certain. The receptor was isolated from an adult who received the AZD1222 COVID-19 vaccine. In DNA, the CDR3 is TGTGCCAGCAGTAGGACCGCCAACCCCTACAATGAGCAGTTCTTC. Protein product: CASSRTANPYNEQFF.